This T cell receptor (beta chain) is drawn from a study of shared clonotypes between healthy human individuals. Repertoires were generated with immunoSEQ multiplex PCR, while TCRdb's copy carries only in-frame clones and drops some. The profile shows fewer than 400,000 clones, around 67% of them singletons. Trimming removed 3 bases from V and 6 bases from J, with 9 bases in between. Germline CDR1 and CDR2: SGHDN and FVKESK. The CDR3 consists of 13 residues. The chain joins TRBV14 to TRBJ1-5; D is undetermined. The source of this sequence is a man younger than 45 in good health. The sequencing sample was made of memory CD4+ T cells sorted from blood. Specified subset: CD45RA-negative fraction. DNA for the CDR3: TGTGCCAGCAGCCATGACGACCTTCAGCCCCAGCATTTT. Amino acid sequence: CASSHDDLQPQHF.